Presented here are 8 T cell receptor beta chains from one specimen sequenced in a study of tumor-infiltrating lymphocytes in oesophageal squamous cell carcinoma. TCRdb used MiXCR to reprocess the PCR reads, holding one entry per CDR3 protein. The sample records 20,000 or so distinct CDR3 sequences, less than 45% being singletons. The sample taken for sequencing was esophageal tumor tissue. The receptors come from a male donor with esophageal squamous cell carcinoma.

This clonotype was detected a few times. A much larger clone lies one base from this, so it may be a read error. The chain carries TRBV11-3 and TRBJ2-3; 14 bases agree with TRBD2. Germline trimming cut 5 bases from V and 14 bases from J; bases unmatched to any gene: 21. The CDR3 is 18 amino acids. Looked up from germline, CDR1 is SGHNT and CDR2 is YENEEA. In DNA, the CDR3 is TGTGCCAGCAGCCCGAGACTAGCGGGGGGGCCAGACACCGGGGAGCTGTATTTT. It translates to CASSPRLAGGPDTGELYF.

V and J are TRBV7-8 and TRBJ2-7, with D perhaps TRBD1 (6 bases). Trimming pared 2 bases from V and 1 base from J, leaving 12 bases between. CDR1 is SGHVS and CDR2 is FQNEAQ in the germline V gene. This CDR3 has 15 residues. The CDR3, as DNA: TGTGCCAGCAGCTTACAACAGGGAAGGTCCTACGAGCAGTACTTC. Translated: CASSLQQGRSYEQYF.

V is TRBV6-9 and J is TRBJ1-2; D not resolved. The better agreement between TRBJ2-1 and the DNA end casts doubt on the J call. The CDR3 runs to 11 residues. Germline assignment: CDR1 MNHGY and CDR2 SVAAGI. CDR3 loop: CASRENNEQFF. The CDR3 DNA follows: TGTGCCAGCAGGGAGAACAATGAGCAGTTCTTC.

Of note for this clonotype: No conserved phenylalanine or tryptophan is present at the end of the CDR3, so a read error is the likely explanation. No DNA is shown, since the ends of the CDR3 on it are uncertain; the CDR3 is the one TCRdb lists. The V call is TRBV6-1, the J call TRBJ2-3; the D call of TRBD1 is as the table states it, not checked on the DNA. Germline values: CDR1 MNHNS, CDR2 SASEGT. The CDR3 is 16 amino acids long, termini counted. The CDR3 sequence: CASSIRTGEYGYTFGS.

V usage is TRBV6-1 and J usage is TRBJ1-1; D is perhaps TRBD1 (5 bases). This CDR3 contains 15 residues. Trimming cost V 6 bases and J 5 bases, with 19 bases left between them. Germline loops: CDR1 MNHNS, CDR2 SASEGT. In DNA form, the CDR3 reads TGTGCCAGCAGGCTGGCGTCCGGGGGGGAAACTGAAGCTTTCTTT. This codes for CASRLASGGETEAFF.

This clonotype was seen just once. This rearrangement joins TRBV24-1 to TRBJ2-1, with 8 bases aligning to TRBD2. The J call is uncertain, as TRBJ2-7 better fits the DNA end. CDR1 is KGHDR and CDR2 is SFDVKD in the germline V gene. The CDR3 runs to 13 residues. The CDR3 DNA is TGTGCCACCAGTGAACTTAGCGGGAAAGAGCAGTACTTC. It is translated as CATSELSGKEQYF.

The V and J genes are TRBV5-6 and TRBJ1-5; D is uncertain. Germline lookup yields CDR1 SGHDT and CDR2 YYEEEE. The V end was cut by 3 bases, the J end by 3 bases, with 10 bases between. CDR3 length equals 14 residues. CDR3 sequence (DNA): TGTGCCAGCAGCTACCGGGGAGTCAATCAGCCCCAGCATTTT. Translated: CASSYRGVNQPQHF.

This clonotype was detected only once. A junction boundary mismatches the germline segment, possibly from a read error. The rearrangement uses TRBV7-6 and TRBJ2-7, with D tentatively TRBD1 (5 bases). The closer fit of TRBJ2-1 to the DNA end suggests the J call may be wrong. There are 12 residues in the CDR3. In germline, CDR1 is SGHVS, CDR2 FNYEAQ. The chain's CDR3 is CASSTDRYEQFF. The CDR3 DNA is TGTGCTAGCAGCACAGACAGATACGAGCAGTTCTTC.